This T cell receptor (beta chain) was recorded in a study of T cell changes during pregnancy in multiple sclerosis. Libraries were prepared by immunoSEQ multiplex PCR; TCRdb keeps only in-frame clonotypes and omits some of them. The sample carries some 80,000 clones, around 93% recorded once. The source of this sequence is a female donor with multiple sclerosis, enrolled in a pregnancy study. Sequencing was performed on peripheral blood, taken in the third trimester of pregnancy.

In nucleotides, the CDR3 is TGCGCCAGCAGCTTGGGATCTAGTTCAGATACGCAGTATTTT. Its translation: CASSLGSSSDTQYF. The chain links TRBV5-1 to TRBJ2-3; D is uncertain. This CDR3 is built from 14 residues. Trimming pared 0 bases from V and 4 bases from J, leaving 9 bases between. Germline CDR1 SGHRS, CDR2 YFSETQ. Complete variable domain (other parts from reference TRBV5-1 and TRBJ2-3): KAGVTQTPRYLIKTRGQQVTLSCSPISGHRSVSWYQQTPGQGLQFLFEYFSETQRNKGNFPGRFSGRQFSNSRSEMNVSTLELGDSALYLCASSLGSSSDTQYFGPGTRLTVL.